The rows below give T cell receptor beta chains drawn from one sample of a study of cytomegalovirus exposure and HLA in healthy donors. Using immunoSEQ multiplex PCR, the repertoire was profiled, and TCRdb retains in-frame clones only, with some absent. The table has roughly 67,000 clones, 80% to 90% seen once; the top ten hold 2.5% to 3%. Sequencing was done on a sample of PBMCs. The receptors were sampled from a woman in her 30s in good health and CMV-seronegative. CDR3s leave out the opening cysteine and the closing phenylalanine or tryptophan.

j_call cdr3_length v_call cdr3_aa
TRBJ2-1 13 TRBV6-6 ASSRTSGGGNEQF
TRBJ1-4 13 TRBV6-1 ASSAGGQGSEKLF
TRBJ2-5 12 TRBV9 ASSVGSERETQY
TRBJ1-1 13 TRBV2 ASSEPGQMNTEAF
TRBJ1-6 14 TRBV9 ASSVATDSRNSPLH
TRBJ2-1 13 TRBV5-1 ASSMETSSYNEQF
TRBJ2-5 15 TRBV5-5 ASSYPRDQSSWETQY
TRBJ2-7 13 TRBV7-6 ASSLDVSGTYEQY
TRBJ2-3 18 TRBV27 ASSARSLRRASGGSDTQY
TRBJ1-4 13 TRBV5-1 ASSLAGQGHEKLF
TRBJ2-7 13 TRBV5-4 ASSLVRTSGGEQY